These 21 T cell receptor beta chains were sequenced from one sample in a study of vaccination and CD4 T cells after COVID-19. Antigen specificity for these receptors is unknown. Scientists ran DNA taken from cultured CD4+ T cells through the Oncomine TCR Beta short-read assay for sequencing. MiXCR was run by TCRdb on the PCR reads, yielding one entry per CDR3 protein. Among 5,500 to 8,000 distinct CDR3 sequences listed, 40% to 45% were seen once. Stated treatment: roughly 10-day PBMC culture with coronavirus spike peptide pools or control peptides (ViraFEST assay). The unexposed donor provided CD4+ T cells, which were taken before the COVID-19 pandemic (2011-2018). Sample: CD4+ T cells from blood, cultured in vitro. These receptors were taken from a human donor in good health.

CDR3 sequence: CASSSRFADTQYF. As DNA, the CDR3 is TGTGCCAGCAGTTCGAGGTTTGCAGATACGCAGTATTTT. The chain recombines TRBV12-3 or TRBV12-4 with TRBJ2-3, with D unresolved. V gave up 4 bases and J gave up 4 bases, with 9 bases separating them. The CDR3 totals 13 residues.

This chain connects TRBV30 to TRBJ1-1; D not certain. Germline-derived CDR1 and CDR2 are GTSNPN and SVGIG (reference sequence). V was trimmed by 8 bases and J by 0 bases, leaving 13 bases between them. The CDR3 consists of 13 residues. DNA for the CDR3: TGTGCCCGGGCCGTCAACATGAACACTGAAGCTTTCTTT. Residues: CARAVNMNTEAFF.

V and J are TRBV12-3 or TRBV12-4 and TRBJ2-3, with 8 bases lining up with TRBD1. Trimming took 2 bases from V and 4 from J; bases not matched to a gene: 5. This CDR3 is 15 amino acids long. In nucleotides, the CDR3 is TGTGCCAGCAGTTTATCCCAGGGGGCCGCAGATACGCAGTATTTT. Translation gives CASSLSQGAADTQYF.

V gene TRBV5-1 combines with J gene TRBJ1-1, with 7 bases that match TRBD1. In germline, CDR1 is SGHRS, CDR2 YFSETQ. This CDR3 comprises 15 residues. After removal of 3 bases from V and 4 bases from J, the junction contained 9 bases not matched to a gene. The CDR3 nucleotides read TGCGCCAGCAGCTACCTATTCAGGGGGGGCACTGAAGCTTTCTTT. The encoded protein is CASSYLFRGGTEAFF.

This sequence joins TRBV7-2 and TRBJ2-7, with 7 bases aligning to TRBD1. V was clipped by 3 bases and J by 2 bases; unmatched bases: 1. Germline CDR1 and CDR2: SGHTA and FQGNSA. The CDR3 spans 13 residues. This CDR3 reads CASSFGTAYEQYF. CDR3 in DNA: TGTGCCAGCAGCTTCGGGACAGCCTACGAGCAGTACTTC.

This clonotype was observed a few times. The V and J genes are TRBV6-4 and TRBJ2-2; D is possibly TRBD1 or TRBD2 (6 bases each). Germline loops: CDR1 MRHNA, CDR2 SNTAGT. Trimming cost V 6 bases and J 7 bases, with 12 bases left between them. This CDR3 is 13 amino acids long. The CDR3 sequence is CASRGGEGGELFF. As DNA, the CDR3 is TGTGCCAGCAGGGGGGGCGAAGGCGGGGAGCTGTTTTTT.

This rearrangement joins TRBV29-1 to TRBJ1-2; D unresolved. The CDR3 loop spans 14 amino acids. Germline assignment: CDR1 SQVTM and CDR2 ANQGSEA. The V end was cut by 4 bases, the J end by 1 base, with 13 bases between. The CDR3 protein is CSVGDRTDNYGYTF. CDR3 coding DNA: TGCAGCGTTGGAGATAGGACGGATAACTATGGCTACACCTTC.

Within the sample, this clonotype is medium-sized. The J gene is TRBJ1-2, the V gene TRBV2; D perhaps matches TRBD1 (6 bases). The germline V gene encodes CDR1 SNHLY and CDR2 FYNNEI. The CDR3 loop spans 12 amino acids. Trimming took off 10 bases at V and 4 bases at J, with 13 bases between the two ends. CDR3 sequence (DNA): TGTGCCACCGAGGGACAAAGCTATGGCTACACCTTC. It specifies CATEGQSYGYTF. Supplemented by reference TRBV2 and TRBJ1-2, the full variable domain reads EPEVTQTPSHQVTQMGQEVILRCVPISNHLYFYWYRQILGQKVEFLVSFYNNEISEKSEIFDDQFSVERPDGSNFTLKIRSTKLEDSAMYFCATEGQSYGYTFGSGTRLTVV.

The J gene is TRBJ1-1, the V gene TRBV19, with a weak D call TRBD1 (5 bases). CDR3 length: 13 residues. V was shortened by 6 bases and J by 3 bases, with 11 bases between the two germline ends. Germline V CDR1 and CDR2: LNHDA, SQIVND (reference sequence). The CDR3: CASSQVRDTEAFF. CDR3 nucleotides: TGTGCCAGTAGCCAAGTCAGGGACACTGAAGCTTTCTTT. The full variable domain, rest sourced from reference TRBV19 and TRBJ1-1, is DGGITQSPKYLFRKEGQNVTLSCEQNLNHDAMYWYRQDPGQGLRLIYYSQIVNDFQKGDIAEGYSVSREKKESFPLTVTSAQKNPTAFYLCASSQVRDTEAFFGQGTRLTVV.

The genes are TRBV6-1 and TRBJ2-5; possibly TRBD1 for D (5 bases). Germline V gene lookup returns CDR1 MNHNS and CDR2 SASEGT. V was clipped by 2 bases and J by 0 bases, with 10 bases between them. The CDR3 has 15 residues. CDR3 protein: CASSEFVGHQETQYF. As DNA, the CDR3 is TGTGCCAGCAGTGAATTCGTGGGGCACCAAGAGACCCAGTACTTC.

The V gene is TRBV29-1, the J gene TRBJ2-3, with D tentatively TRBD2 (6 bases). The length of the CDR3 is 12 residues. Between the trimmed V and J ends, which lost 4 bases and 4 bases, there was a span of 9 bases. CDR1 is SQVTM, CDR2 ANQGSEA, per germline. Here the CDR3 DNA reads TGCAGCGTTGCGGGGGTGGCAGATACGCAGTATTTT. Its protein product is CSVAGVADTQYF.

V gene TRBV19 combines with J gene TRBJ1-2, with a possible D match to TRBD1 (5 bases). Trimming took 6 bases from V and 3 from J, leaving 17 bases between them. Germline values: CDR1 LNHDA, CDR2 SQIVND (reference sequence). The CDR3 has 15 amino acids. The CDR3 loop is CASRNTGSQHYGYTF. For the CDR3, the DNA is TGTGCCAGTAGAAATACAGGCTCCCAACACTATGGCTACACCTTC.

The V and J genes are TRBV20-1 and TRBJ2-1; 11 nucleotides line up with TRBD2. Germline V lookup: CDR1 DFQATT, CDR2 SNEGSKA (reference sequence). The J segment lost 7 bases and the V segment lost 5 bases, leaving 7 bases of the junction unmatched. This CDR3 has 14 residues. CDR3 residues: CSAARLAGRNEQFF. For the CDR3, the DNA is TGCAGTGCTGCCCGACTAGCGGGGAGGAATGAGCAGTTCTTC.

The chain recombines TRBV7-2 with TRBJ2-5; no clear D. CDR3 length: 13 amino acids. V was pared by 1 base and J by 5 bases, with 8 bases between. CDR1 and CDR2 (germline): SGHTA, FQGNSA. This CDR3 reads CASSLGSRETQYF. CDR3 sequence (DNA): TGTGCCAGCAGCTTAGGCTCTCGGGAGACCCAGTACTTC. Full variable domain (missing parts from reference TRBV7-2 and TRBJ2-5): GAGVSQSPSNKVTEKGKDVELRCDPISGHTALYWYRQSLGQGLEFLIYFQGNSAPDKSGLPSDRFSAERTGGSVSTLTIQRTQQEDSAVYLCASSLGSRETQYFGPGTRLLVL.

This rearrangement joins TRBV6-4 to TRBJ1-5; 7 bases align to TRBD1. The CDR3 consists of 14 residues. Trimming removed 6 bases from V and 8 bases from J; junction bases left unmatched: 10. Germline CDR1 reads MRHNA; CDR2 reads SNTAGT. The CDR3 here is CASRSDRTKEPQHF. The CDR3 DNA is TGTGCCAGCAGATCGGACAGGACGAAGGAGCCCCAGCATTTT.

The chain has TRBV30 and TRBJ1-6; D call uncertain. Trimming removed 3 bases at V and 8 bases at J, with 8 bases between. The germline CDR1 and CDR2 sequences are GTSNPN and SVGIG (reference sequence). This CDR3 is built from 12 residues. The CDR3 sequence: CAWRTTDSPLHF. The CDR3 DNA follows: TGTGCCTGGAGAACTACTGATTCACCCCTCCACTTT. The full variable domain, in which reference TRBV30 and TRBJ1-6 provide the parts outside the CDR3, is SQTIHQWPATLVQPVGSPLSLECTVEGTSNPNLYWYRQAAGRGLQLLFYSVGIGQISSEVPQNLSASRPQDRQFILSSKKLLLSDSGFYLCAWRTTDSPLHFGNGTRLTVT.

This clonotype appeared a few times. CDR3 residues: CSAWTQANYGYTF. In DNA, the CDR3 is TGCAGTGCTTGGACACAGGCTAACTATGGCTACACCTTC. The rearrangement uses TRBV20-1 and TRBJ1-2; D is possibly TRBD1 (5 bases). From germline, CDR1 is DFQATT and CDR2 SNEGSKA (reference sequence). The CDR3 contains 13 residues. The germline V and J ends were trimmed by 5 bases and 0 bases, with 10 bases remaining between them.

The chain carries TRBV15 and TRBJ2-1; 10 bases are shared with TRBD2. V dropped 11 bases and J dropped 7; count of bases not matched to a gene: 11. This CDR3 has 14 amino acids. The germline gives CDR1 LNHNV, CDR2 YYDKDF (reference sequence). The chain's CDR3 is CASRTSGFLNEQFF. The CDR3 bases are TGTGCCTCTCGGACTAGCGGATTCTTGAATGAGCAGTTCTTC.

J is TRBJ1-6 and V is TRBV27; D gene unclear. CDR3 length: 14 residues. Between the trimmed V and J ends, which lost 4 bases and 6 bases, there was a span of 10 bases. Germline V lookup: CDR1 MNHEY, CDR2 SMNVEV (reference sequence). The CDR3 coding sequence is TGTGCCAGCAGTTGGCCTAACCCTAATTCACCCCTCCACTTT. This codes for CASSWPNPNSPLHF.

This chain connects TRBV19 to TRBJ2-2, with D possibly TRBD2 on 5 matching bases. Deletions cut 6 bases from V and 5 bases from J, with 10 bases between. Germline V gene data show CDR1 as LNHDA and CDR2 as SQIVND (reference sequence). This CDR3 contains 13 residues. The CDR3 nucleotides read TGTGCCAGTAGACCGGGATGGACCGGGGAGCTGTTTTTT. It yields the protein CASRPGWTGELFF. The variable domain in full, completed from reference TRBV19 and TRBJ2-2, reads DGGITQSPKYLFRKEGQNVTLSCEQNLNHDAMYWYRQDPGQGLRLIYYSQIVNDFQKGDIAEGYSVSREKKESFPLTVTSAQKNPTAFYLCASRPGWTGELFFGEGSRLTVL.

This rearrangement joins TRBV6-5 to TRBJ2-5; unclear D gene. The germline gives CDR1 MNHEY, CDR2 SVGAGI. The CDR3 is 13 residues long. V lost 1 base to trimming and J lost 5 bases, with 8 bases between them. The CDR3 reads CASSYFGRETQYF. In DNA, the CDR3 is TGTGCCAGCAGTTACTTTGGGCGGGAGACCCAGTACTTC.